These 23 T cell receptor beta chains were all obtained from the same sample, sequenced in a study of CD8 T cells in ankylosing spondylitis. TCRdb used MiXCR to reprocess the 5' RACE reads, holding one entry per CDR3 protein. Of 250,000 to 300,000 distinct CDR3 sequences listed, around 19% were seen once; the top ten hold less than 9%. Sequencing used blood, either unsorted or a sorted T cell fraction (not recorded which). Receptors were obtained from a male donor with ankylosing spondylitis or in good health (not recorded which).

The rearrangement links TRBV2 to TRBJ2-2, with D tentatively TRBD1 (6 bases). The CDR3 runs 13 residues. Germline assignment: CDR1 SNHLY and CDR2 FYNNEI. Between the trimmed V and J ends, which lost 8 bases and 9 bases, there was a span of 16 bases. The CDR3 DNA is TGTGCCAGCTTACAGGGCACGCGGAGGGAGCTGTTTTTT. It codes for CASLQGTRRELFF.

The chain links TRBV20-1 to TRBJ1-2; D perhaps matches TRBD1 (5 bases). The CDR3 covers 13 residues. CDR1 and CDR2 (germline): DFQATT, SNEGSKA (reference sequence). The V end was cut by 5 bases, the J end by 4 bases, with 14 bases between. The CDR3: CSAPRGRGYGYTF. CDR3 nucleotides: TGCAGTGCTCCTCGGGGGAGGGGCTATGGCTACACCTTC.

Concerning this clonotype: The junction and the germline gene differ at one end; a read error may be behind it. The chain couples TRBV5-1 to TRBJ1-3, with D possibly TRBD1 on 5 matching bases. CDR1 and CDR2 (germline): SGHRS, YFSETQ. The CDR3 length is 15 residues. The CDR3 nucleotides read TGCTCCAGCAGCAGAGGACAACTCTCTGGAAACACCATATATTTT. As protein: CSSSRGQLSGNTIYF.

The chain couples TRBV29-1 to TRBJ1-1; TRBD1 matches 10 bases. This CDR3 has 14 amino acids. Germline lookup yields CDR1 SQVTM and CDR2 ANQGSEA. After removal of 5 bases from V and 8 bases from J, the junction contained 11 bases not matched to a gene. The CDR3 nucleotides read TGCAGCGTTCGCGGCAAACCGGGACAGGGGGAAGCTTTCTTT. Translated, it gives CSVRGKPGQGEAFF.

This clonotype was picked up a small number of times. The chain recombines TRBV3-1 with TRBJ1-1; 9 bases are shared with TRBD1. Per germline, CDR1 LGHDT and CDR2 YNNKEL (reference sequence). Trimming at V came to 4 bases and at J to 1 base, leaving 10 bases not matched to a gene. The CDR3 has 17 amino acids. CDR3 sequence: CASSLGRDRAPNTEAFF. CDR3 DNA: TGTGCCAGCAGCCTGGGCCGGGACAGGGCGCCGAACACTGAAGCTTTCTTT. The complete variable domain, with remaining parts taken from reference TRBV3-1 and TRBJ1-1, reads DTAVSQTPKYLVTQMGNDKSIKCEQNLGHDTMYWYKQDSKKFLKIMFSYNNKELIINETVPNRFSPKSPDKAHLNLHINSLELGDSAVYFCASSLGRDRAPNTEAFFGQGTRLTVV.

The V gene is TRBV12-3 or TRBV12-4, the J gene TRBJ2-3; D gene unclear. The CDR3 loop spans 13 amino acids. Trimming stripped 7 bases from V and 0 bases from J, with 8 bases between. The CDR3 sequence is CASNKLSTDTQYF. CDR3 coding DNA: TGTGCCAGCAACAAACTCAGCACAGATACGCAGTATTTT.

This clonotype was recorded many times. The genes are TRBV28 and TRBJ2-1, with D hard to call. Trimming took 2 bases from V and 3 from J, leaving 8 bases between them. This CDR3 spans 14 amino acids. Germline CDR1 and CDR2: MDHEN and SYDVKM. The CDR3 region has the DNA TGTGCCAGCAGTTTAGTGGCGGACTACAATGAGCAGTTCTTC. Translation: CASSLVADYNEQFF.

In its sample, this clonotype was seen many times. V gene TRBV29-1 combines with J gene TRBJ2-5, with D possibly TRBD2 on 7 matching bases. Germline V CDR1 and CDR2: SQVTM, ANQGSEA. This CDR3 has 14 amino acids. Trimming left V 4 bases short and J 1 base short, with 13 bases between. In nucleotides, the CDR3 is TGCAGCGTTGTCGGCGGGGGCTCCCAAGAGACCCAGTACTTC. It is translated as CSVVGGGSQETQYF. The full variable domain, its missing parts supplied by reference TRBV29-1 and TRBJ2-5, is SAVISQKPSRDICQRGTSLTIQCQVDSQVTMMFWYRQQPGQSLTLIATANQGSEATYESGFVIDKFPISRPNLTFSTLTVSNMSPEDSSIYLCSVVGGGSQETQYFGPGTRLLVL.

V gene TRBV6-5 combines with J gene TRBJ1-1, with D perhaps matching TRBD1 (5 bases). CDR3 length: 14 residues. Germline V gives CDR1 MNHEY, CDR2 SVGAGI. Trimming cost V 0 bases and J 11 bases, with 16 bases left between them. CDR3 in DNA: TGTGCCAGCAGTTACTCTGCAGGGCCTCTTTCCGCTTTCTTT. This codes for CASSYSAGPLSAFF.

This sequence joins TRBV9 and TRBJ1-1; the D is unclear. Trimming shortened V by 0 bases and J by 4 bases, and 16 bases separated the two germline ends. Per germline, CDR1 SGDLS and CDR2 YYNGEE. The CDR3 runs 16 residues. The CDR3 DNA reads TGTGCCAGCAGCGTAGACCCGGACGGCCGAGGCACTGAAGCTTTCTTT. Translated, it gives CASSVDPDGRGTEAFF.

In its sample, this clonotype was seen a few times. CDR3 in DNA: TGTGCCATCAGTTACGGTACTGGGGCCAACGTCCTGACTTTC. This gives the protein CAISYGTGANVLTF. J is TRBJ2-6 and V is TRBV10-3, with D unresolved. CDR3 length: 14 amino acids. Germline CDR1 and CDR2: ENHRY and SYGVKD. V was pared by 5 bases and J by 2 bases, with 7 bases between.

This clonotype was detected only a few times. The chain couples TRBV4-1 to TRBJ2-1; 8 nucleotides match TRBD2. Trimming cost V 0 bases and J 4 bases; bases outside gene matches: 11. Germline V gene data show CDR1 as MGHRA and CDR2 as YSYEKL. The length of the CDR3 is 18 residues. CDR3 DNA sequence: TGCGCCAGCAGCCAAGATCCGAACGCCTTAGCGGGATACAATGAGCAGTTCTTC. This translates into CASSQDPNALAGYNEQFF.

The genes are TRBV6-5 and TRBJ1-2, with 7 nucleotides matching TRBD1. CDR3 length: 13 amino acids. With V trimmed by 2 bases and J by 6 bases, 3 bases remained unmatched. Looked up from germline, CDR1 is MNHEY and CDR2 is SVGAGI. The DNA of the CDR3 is TGTGCCAGCAGTTACGACAGGGAAGATGGCTACACCTTC. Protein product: CASSYDREDGYTF.

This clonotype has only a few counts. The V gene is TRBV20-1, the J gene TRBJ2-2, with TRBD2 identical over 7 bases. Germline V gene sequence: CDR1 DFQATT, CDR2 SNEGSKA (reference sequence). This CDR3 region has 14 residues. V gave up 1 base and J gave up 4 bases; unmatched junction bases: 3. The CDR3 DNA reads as TGCAGTGCTAGAGTGGCTAGCGGCACCGGGGAGCTGTTTTTT. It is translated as CSARVASGTGELFF.

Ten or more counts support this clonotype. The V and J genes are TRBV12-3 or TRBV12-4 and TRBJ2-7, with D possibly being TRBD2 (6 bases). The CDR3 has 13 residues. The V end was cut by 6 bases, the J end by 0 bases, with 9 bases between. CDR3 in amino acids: CASSRGSSYEQYV. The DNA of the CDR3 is TGTGCCAGCAGCCGGGGGAGCTCCTACGAGCAGTACGTC.

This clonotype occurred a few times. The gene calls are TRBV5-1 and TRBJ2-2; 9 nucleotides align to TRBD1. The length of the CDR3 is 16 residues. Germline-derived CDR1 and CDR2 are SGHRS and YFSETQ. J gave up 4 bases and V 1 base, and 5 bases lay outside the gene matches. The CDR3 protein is CASSLSGTGLTGELFF. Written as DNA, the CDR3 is TGCGCCAGCAGCTTGTCCGGGACAGGGCTCACCGGGGAGCTGTTTTTT.

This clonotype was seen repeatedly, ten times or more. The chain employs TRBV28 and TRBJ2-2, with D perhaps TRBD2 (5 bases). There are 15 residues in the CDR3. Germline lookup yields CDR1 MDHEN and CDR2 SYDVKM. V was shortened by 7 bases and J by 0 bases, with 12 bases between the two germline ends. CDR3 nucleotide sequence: TGTGCCAGCACAGTTCTGAGGGCGAACACCGGGGAGCTGTTTTTT. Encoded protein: CASTVLRANTGELFF.

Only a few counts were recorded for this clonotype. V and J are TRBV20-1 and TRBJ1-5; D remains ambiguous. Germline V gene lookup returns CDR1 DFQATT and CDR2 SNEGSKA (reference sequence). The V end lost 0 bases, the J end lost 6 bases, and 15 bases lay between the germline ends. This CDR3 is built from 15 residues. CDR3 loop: CSARDQDGPLQPQHF. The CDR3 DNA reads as TGCAGTGCTAGAGATCAAGACGGGCCACTTCAGCCCCAGCATTTT.

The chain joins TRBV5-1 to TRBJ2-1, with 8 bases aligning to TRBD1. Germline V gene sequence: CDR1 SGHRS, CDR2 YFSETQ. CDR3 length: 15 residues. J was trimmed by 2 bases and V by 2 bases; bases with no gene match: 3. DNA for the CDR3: TGCGCCAGCAGCTTACAGGGGGACCCCTACAATGAGCAGTTCTTC. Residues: CASSLQGDPYNEQFF.

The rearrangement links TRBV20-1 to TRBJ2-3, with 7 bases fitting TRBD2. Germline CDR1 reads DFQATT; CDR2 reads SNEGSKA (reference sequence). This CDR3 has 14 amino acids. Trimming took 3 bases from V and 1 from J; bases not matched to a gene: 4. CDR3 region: CSASASGGTDTQYF. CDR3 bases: TGCAGTGCTAGCGCTAGCGGCGGCACAGATACGCAGTATTTT.

In DNA, the CDR3 is TGTGCCAGCAGTTACTCGGTGGGGCAGGGCTGGGACGTC. It translates to CASSYSVGQGWDV. V gene TRBV6-6 combines with J gene TRBJ2-7, with D perhaps TRBD1 (5 bases). CDR1 and CDR2 from the germline V gene are MNHNY and SVGAGI (reference sequence). CDR3 length equals 13 residues.

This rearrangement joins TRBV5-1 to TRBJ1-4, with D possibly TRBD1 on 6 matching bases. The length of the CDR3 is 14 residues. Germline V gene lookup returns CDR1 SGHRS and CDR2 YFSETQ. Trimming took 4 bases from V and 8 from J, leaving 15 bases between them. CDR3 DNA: TGCGCCAGCAGCCGGTCCGGGGGCGAAGAAAAACTGTTTTTT. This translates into CASSRSGGEEKLFF.

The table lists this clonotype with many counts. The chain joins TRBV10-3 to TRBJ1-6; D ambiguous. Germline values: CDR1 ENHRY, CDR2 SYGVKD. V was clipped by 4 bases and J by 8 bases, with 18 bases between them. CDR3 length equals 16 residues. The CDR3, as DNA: TGTGCCATCAGTGTGAGTTTTGGAGATCTAGATTCACCCCTCCACTTT. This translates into CAISVSFGDLDSPLHF.